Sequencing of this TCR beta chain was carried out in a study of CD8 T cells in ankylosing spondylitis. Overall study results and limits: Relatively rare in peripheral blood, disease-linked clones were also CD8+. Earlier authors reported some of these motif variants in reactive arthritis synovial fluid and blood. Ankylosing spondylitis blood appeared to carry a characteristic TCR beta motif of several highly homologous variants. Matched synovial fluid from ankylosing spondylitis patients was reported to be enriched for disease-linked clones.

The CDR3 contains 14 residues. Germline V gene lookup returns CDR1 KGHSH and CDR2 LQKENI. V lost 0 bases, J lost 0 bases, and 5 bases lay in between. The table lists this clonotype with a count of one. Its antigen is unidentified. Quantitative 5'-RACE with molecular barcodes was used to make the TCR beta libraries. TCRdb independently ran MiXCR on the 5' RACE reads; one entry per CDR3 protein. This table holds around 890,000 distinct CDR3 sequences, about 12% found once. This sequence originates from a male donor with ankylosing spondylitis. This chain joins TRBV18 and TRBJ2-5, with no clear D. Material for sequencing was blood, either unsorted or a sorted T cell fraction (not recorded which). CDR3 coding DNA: TGTGCCAGCTCACCACCGGTGTACCAAGAGACCCAGTACTTC. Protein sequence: CASSPPVYQETQYF.